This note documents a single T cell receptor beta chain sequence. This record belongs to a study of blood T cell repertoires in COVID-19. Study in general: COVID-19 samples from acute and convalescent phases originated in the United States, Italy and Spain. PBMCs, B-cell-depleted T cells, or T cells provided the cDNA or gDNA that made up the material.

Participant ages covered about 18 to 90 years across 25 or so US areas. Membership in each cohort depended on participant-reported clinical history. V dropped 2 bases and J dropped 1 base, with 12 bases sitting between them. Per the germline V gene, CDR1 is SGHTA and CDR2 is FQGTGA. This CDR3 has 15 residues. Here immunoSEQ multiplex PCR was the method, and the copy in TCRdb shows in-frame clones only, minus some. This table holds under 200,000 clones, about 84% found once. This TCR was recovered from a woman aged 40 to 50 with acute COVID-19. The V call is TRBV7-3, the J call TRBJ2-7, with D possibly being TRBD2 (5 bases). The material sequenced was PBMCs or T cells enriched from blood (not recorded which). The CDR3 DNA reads TGTGCCAGCAGCTTAGATGCGGGCCCGTCCTACGAGCAGTACTTC. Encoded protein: CASSLDAGPSYEQYF.